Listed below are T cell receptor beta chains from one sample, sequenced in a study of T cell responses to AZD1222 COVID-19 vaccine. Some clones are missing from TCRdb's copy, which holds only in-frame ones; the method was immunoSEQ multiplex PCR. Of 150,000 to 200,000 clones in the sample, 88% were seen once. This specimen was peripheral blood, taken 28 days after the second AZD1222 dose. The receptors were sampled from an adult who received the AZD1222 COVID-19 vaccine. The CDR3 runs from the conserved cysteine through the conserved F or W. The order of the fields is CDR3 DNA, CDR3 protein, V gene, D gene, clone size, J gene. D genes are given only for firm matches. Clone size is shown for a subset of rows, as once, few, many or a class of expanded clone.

CDR3 DNA: TGCGCCAGCAGCTTGATGATAGCGGGGCCCACAGATACGCAGTATTTT
CDR3 protein: CASSLMIAGPTDTQYF
V gene: TRBV5-1
D gene: TRBD2
clone size: -
J gene: TRBJ2-3

CDR3 DNA: TGTGCCAGCAGTTACGAGGGGTTATCAGAGACCCAGTACTTC
CDR3 protein: CASSYEGLSETQYF
V gene: TRBV6-2/TRBV6-3
D gene: -
clone size: -
J gene: TRBJ2-5

CDR3 DNA: TGTGCCAGCAGCTTAGATAGCGGACTTAGCACAGATACGCAGTATTTT
CDR3 protein: CASSLDSGLSTDTQYF
V gene: TRBV9
D gene: -
clone size: -
J gene: TRBJ2-3

CDR3 DNA: TGTGCCAGCAGCTTAGTGGGGACAGGGGTCCGAGGGACTGAAGCTTTCTTT
CDR3 protein: CASSLVGTGVRGTEAFF
V gene: TRBV7-9
D gene: TRBD1
clone size: few
J gene: TRBJ1-1

CDR3 DNA: TGTGCCAGCAGCCCTCGACAGAGGAGCACAGATACGCAGTATTTT
CDR3 protein: CASSPRQRSTDTQYF
V gene: TRBV14
D gene: -
clone size: -
J gene: TRBJ2-3

CDR3 DNA: TGTGCCAGCAGTGAAGAGGGGCCCTACTATGGCTACACCTTC
CDR3 protein: CASSEEGPYYGYTF
V gene: TRBV6-1
D gene: -
clone size: -
J gene: TRBJ1-2

CDR3 DNA: TGTGCCAGCAGTGCTGGGACAACAAATTCACCCCTCCACTTT
CDR3 protein: CASSAGTTNSPLHF
V gene: TRBV9
D gene: -
clone size: -
J gene: TRBJ1-6

CDR3 DNA: TGTGCCAGCAGTTACCCCTCGCGGGGGGGCACAGATACGCAGTATTTT
CDR3 protein: CASSYPSRGGTDTQYF
V gene: TRBV6-6
D gene: TRBD2
clone size: -
J gene: TRBJ2-3

CDR3 DNA: TGTGCCAGCACCGGTGGGCAGGGGATTCAGCCCCAGCATTTT
CDR3 protein: CASTGGQGIQPQHF
V gene: TRBV7-2
D gene: -
clone size: -
J gene: TRBJ1-5

CDR3 DNA: TGTGCCAGCAGCCAAGAACAGGGGAGCTCCTACAATGAGCAGTTCTTC
CDR3 protein: CASSQEQGSSYNEQFF
V gene: TRBV4-2
D gene: TRBD1
clone size: -
J gene: TRBJ2-1

CDR3 DNA: TGTGCCAGCAGCCAAGATGGGGGGGGGAACACTGAAGCTTTCTTT
CDR3 protein: CASSQDGGGNTEAFF
V gene: TRBV3-1/TRBV3-2
D gene: -
clone size: -
J gene: TRBJ1-1

CDR3 DNA: TGTGCCAGCCCAGGGAGGGCTAACTATGGCTACACCTTC
CDR3 protein: CASPGRANYGYTF
V gene: TRBV2
D gene: -
clone size: -
J gene: TRBJ1-2

CDR3 DNA: TGTGCCAGCAGCTCCCGGGGACGGGGAGCAGATACGCAGTATTTT
CDR3 protein: CASSSRGRGADTQYF
V gene: TRBV5-4
D gene: -
clone size: few
J gene: TRBJ2-3